This T cell receptor beta chain was profiled in a study of CXCR3-negative and CXCR3-positive naive CD8 T cells. The study, taken as a whole, reports: Diversity in memory CD8+ cells fell much lower than the comparably high levels seen in both naive subsets. Comparison of naive cells showed more hydrophobic TRB CDR3s in CXCR3-positive than in CXCR3-negative naive cells.

The study made its TRB cDNA libraries by 5' RACE, adding UMI labels. For each CDR3 protein, TCRdb gives one entry from its re-call of the 5' RACE reads, without DNA. Its table records about 120,000 distinct CDR3 sequences. Comments on this clonotype: Its cognate antigen is unknown.

The CDR3 contains 15 residues. Germline V gene data show CDR1 as MGHRA and CDR2 as YSYEKL. The J gene is TRBJ1-1, the V gene TRBV4-1; the TCRdb D gene call, TRBD1, has no DNA to confirm it. The TCR was taken from a human donor in good health. Some clones in this sample may be carry-over from other donors' samples. What was sequenced was naive CXCR3+ CD8+ T cells from blood. The subset was: CD45RO-CCR7+CD27+CD95- naive CD8+ T cells expressing CXCR3 (TNR3+). CDR3 region: CASSQDWRGYTEAFF.